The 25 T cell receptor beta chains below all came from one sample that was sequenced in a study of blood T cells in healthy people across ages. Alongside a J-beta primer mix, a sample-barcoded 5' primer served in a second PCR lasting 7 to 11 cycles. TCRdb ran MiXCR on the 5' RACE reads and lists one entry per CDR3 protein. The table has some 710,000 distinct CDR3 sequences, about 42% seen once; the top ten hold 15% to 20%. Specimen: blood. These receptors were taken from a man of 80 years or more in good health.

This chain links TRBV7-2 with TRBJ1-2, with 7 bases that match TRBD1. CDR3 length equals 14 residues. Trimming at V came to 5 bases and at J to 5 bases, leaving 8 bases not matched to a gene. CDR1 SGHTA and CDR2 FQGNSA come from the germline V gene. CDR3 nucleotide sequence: TGTGCCAGCAGCCGACCCGACAGGGTTTATGGCTACACCTTC. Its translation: CASSRPDRVYGYTF.

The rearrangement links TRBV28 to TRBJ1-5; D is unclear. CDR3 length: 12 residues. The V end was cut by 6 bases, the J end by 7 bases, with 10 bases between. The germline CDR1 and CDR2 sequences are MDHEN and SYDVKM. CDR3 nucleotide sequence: TGTGCCAGCAGAACGGGCGGCCAGCCCCAGCATTTT. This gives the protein CASRTGGQPQHF. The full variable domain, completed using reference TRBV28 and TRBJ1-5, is DVKVTQSSRYLVKRTGEKVFLECVQDMDHENMFWYRQDPGLGLRLIYFSYDVKMKEKGDIPEGYSVSREKKERFSLILESASTNQTSMYLCASRTGGQPQHFGDGTRLSIL.

The CDR3 nucleotides read TGCGCCAGCAGCCCGCAAACAGGGGGGCAAGAGACCCAGTACTTC. This encodes CASSPQTGGQETQYF. This rearrangement joins TRBV5-1 to TRBJ2-5; 8 bases align to TRBD1. This CDR3 spans 15 amino acids. Germline CDR1 and CDR2: SGHRS and YFSETQ. V shed 4 bases, J shed 2 bases, and the junction held 7 bases outside the gene matches.

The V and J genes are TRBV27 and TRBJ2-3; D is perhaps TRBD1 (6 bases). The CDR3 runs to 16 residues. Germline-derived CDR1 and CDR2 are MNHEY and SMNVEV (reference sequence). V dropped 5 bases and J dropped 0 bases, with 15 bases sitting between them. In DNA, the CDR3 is TGTGCCAGCAGTCCTATAGGGACACCTAGCACAGATACGCAGTATTTT. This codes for CASSPIGTPSTDTQYF.

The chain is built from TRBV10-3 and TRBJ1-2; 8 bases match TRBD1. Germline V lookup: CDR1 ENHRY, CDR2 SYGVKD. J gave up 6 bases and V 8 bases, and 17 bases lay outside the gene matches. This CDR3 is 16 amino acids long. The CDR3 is CAISGTGGIGKNGYTF. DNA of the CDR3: TGTGCCATCTCCGGGACAGGAGGAATAGGGAAGAATGGCTACACCTTC.

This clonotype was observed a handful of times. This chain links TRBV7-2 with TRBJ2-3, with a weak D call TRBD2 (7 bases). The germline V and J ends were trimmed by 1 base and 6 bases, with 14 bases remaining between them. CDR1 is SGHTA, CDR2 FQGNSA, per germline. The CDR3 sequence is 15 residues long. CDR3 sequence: CASSLVGGPLDTQYF. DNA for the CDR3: TGTGCCAGCAGCTTAGTCGGGGGGCCTTTGGATACGCAGTATTTT.

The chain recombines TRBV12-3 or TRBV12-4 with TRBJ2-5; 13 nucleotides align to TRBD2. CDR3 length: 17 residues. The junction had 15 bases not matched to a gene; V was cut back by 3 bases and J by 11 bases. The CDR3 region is CASSFEGTSGNRNEQYF. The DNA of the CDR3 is TGTGCCAGCAGTTTTGAGGGGACTAGCGGGAACCGTAATGAGCAGTACTTC.

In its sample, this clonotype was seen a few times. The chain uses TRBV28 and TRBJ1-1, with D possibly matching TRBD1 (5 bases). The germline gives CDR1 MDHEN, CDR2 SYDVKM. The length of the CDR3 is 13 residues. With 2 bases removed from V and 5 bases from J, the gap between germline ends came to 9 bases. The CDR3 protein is CASSLMGGTEAFF. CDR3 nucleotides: TGTGCCAGCAGTTTAATGGGGGGAACTGAAGCTTTCTTT.

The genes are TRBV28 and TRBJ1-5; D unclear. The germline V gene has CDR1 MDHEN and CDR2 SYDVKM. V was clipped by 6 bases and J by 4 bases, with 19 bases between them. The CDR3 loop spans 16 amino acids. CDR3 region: CASRQLLKDLNQPQHF. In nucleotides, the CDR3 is TGTGCCAGCAGACAACTCCTAAAGGACCTAAATCAGCCCCAGCATTTT. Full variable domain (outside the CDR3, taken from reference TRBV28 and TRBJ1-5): DVKVTQSSRYLVKRTGEKVFLECVQDMDHENMFWYRQDPGLGLRLIYFSYDVKMKEKGDIPEGYSVSREKKERFSLILESASTNQTSMYLCASRQLLKDLNQPQHFGDGTRLSIL.

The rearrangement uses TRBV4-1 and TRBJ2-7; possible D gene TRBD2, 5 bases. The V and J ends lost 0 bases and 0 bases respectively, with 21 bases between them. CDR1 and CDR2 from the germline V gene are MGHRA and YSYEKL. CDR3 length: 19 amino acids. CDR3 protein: CASSQESAFVGKSSYEQYF. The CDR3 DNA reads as TGCGCCAGCAGCCAAGAGTCGGCCTTTGTCGGGAAAAGCTCCTACGAGCAGTACTTC.

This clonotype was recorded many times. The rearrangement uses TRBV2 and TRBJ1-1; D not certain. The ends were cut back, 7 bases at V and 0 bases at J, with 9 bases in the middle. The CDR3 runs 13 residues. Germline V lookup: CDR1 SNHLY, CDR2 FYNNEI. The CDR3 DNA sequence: TGTGCCAGCAAAATGTTCATGAACACTGAAGCTTTCTTT. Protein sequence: CASKMFMNTEAFF.

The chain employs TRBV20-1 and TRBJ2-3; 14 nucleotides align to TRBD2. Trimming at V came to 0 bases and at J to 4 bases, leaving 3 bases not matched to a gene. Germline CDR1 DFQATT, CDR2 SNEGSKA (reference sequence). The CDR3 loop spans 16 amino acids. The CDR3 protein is CSARDSTSGRADTQYF. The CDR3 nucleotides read TGCAGTGCTAGAGATTCGACTAGCGGGAGGGCAGATACGCAGTATTTT.

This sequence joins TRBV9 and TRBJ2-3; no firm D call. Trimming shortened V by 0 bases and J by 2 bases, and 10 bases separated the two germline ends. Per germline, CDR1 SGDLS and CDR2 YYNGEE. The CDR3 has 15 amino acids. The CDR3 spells CASSVGLGYTDTQYF. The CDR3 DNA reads TGTGCCAGCAGCGTAGGACTCGGCTACACAGATACGCAGTATTTT.

The CDR3 loop reads CASSFTGTGADTQYF. Written as DNA, the CDR3 is TGTGCCAGCAGTTTCACCGGGACAGGGGCAGATACGCAGTATTTT. The V and J genes are TRBV6-2 or TRBV6-3 and TRBJ2-3, with 10 bases lining up with TRBD1. J gave up 4 bases and V 4 bases, and 5 bases lay outside the gene matches. Germline V CDR1 and CDR2: MNHEY, SVGEGT. This CDR3 comprises 15 residues.

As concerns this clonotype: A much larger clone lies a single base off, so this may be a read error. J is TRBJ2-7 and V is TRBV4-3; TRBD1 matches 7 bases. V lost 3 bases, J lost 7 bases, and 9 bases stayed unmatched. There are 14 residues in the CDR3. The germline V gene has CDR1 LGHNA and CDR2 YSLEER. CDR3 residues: CASSHSTGSHEQYF. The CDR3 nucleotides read TGCGCCAGCAGCCATTCGACAGGGAGTCATGAGCAGTACTTC.

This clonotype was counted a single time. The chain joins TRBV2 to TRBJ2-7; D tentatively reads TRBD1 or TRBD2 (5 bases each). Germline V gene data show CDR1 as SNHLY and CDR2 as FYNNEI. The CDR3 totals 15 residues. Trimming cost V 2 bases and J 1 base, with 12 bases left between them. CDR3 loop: CASSERVGGSYEQYF. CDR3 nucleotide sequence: TGTGCCAGCAGTGAACGGGTTGGGGGTTCCTACGAGCAGTACTTC.

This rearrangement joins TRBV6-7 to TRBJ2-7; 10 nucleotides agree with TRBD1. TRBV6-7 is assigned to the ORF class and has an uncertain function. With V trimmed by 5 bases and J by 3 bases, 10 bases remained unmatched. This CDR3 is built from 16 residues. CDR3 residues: CASSTQRDRGLYEQYF. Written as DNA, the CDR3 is TGTGCCAGCAGTACTCAACGGGACAGGGGTCTCTACGAGCAGTACTTC.

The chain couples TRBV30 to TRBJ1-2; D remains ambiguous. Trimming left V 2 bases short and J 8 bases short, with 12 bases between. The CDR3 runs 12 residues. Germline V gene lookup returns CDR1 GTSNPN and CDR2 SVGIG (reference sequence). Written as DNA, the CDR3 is TGTGCCTGGAGTATACTAGAGGGCGGCTACACCTTC. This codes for CAWSILEGGYTF. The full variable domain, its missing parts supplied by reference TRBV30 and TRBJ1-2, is SQTIHQWPATLVQPVGSPLSLECTVEGTSNPNLYWYRQAAGRGLQLLFYSVGIGQISSEVPQNLSASRPQDRQFILSSKKLLLSDSGFYLCAWSILEGGYTFGSGTRLTVV.

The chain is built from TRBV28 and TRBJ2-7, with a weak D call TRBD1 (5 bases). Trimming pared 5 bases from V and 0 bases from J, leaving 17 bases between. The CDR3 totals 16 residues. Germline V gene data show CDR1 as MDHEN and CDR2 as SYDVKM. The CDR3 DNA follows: TGTGCCAGCAGTCCCTATCTACAGGTCAACTCCTACGAGCAGTACTTC. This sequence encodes CASSPYLQVNSYEQYF.

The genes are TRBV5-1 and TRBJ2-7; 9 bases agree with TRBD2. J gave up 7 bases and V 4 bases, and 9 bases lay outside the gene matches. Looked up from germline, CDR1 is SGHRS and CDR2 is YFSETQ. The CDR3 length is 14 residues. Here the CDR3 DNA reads TGCGCCAGCAGCGTAGCGGGGGAGGGCAATGAGCAGTACTTC. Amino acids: CASSVAGEGNEQYF.

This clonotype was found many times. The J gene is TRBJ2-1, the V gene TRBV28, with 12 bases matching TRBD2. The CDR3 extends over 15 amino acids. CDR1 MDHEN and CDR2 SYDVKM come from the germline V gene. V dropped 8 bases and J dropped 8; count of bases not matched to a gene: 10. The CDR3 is CASERLTSGSDEQFF. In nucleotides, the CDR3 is TGTGCCAGCGAACGCTTGACTAGCGGGAGTGATGAGCAGTTCTTC. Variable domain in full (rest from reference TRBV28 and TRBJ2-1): DVKVTQSSRYLVKRTGEKVFLECVQDMDHENMFWYRQDPGLGLRLIYFSYDVKMKEKGDIPEGYSVSREKKERFSLILESASTNQTSMYLCASERLTSGSDEQFFGPGTRLTVL.

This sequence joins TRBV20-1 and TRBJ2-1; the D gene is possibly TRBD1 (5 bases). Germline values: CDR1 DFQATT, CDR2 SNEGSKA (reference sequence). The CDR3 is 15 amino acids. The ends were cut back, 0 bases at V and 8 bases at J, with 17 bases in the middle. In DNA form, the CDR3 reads TGCAGTGCTAGAGAAATAAACAGGCTGAGAGATGAGCAGTTCTTC. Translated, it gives CSAREINRLRDEQFF.

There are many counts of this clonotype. The DNA of the CDR3 is TGTGCCAGCACGGGAGACACAGATACGCAGTATTTT. Its protein is CASTGDTDTQYF. The chain combines TRBV2 with TRBJ2-3, with D tentatively TRBD2 (6 bases). Germline V gene lookup returns CDR1 SNHLY and CDR2 FYNNEI. The CDR3 runs to 12 residues. The germline V and J ends were trimmed by 7 bases and 2 bases, with 7 bases remaining between them.

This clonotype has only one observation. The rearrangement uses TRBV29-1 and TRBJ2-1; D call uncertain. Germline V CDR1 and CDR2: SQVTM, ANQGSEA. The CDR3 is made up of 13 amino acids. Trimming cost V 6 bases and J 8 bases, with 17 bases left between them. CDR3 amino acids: CSVGFRALDEQFF. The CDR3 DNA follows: TGCAGCGTGGGCTTTCGGGCATTGGATGAGCAGTTCTTC.

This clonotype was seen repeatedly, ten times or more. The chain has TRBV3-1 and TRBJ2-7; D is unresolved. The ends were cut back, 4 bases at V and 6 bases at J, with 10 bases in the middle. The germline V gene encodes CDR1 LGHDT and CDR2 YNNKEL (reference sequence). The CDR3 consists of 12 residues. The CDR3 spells CASSPPGPEQYF. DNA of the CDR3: TGTGCCAGCAGCCCCCCTGGGCCCGAGCAGTACTTC.